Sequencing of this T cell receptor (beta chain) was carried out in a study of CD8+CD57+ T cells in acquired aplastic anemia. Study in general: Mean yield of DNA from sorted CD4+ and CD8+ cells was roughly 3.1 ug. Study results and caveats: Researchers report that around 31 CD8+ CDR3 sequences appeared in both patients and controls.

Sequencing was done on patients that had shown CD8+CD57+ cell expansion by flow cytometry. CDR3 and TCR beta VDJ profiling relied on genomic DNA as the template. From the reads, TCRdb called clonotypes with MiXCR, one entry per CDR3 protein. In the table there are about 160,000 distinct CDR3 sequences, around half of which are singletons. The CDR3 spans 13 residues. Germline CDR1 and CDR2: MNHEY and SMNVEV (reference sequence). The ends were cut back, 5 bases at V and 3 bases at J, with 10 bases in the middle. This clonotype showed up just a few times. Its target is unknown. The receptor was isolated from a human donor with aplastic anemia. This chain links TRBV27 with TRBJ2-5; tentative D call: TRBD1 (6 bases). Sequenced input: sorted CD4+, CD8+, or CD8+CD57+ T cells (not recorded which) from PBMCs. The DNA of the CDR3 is TGTGCCAGCAGTCTGTACAGGGAAGAGACCCAGTACTTC. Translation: CASSLYREETQYF.